The 32 T cell receptor beta chains in this list originate from one sample, sequenced in a study of control samples from healthy donors and cancer patients. TCRdb keeps only in-frame clones here, not all; method: immunoSEQ multiplex PCR. The table lists 140,000 or so clones, 91% of them singletons, with 3.2% in the top ten. The sample taken for sequencing was blood. All receptors come from a man aged 25-45 years in good health.

This clone has just one count. J is TRBJ2-7 and V is TRBV7-2; the match to TRBD2 covers 10 bases. Per the germline V gene, CDR1 is SGHTA and CDR2 is FQGNSA. V lost 3 bases to trimming and J lost 2 bases; unmatched junction nucleotides: 7. The CDR3 is 16 residues long. CDR3 coding DNA: TGTGCCAGCAGCTTGGATAGCGGGGGGATCCCCTACGAGCAGTACTTC. Translated, it gives CASSLDSGGIPYEQYF.

This chain connects TRBV7-9 to TRBJ1-1, with D maybe TRBD1 (5 bases). The germline V and J ends were trimmed by 5 bases and 1 base, with 14 bases remaining between them. Germline loops: CDR1 SEHNR, CDR2 FQNEAQ (reference sequence). This CDR3 comprises 15 residues. The CDR3 sequence is CASSIQIGQNTEAFF. The CDR3 DNA reads as TGTGCCAGCAGCATACAAATTGGACAGAACACTGAAGCTTTCTTT.

In this sample, this clone turned up a few times. The chain employs TRBV5-5 and TRBJ1-5, with a possible D match to TRBD1 (5 bases). The CDR3 has 14 residues. With 2 bases removed from V and 2 bases from J, the gap between germline ends came to 8 bases. The germline CDR1 and CDR2 sequences are SGHKS and YYEKEE (reference sequence). Here the CDR3 DNA reads TGTGCCAGCAGCTTCCGGGACGGCAATCAGCCCCAGCATTTT. This encodes CASSFRDGNQPQHF.

The chain combines TRBV7-2 with TRBJ1-5; D ambiguous. This CDR3 contains 15 residues. V was cut by 0 bases and J by 3 bases, with 9 bases left in between. Germline CDR1 is SGHTA and CDR2 is FQGNSA. The CDR3 DNA reads TGTGCCAGCAGCTTAGCGACGGGTCTCAATCAGCCCCAGCATTTT. It is translated as CASSLATGLNQPQHF.

This chain links TRBV19 with TRBJ2-7; D may match TRBD1 or TRBD2 (5 bases each). The CDR3 is 14 residues long. The germline V gene encodes CDR1 LNHDA and CDR2 SQIVND (reference sequence). Trimming removed 3 bases from V and 0 bases from J, with 9 bases in between. The CDR3 loop reads CASSMVGTSYEQYF. CDR3 nucleotides: TGTGCCAGTAGTATGGTGGGGACCTCCTACGAGCAGTACTTC.

The V and J genes are TRBV6-5 and TRBJ2-3; D gene unclear. V lost 2 bases, J lost 3 bases, and 12 bases lay in between. Germline lookup yields CDR1 MNHEY and CDR2 SVGAGI. CDR3 length: 15 residues. The CDR3 nucleotides read TGTGCCAGCAGTTACAACGGCGTATCGACAGATACGCAGTATTTT. Residues: CASSYNGVSTDTQYF.

The chain recombines TRBV9 with TRBJ2-2, with a possible D match to TRBD1 (5 bases). CDR1 is SGDLS, CDR2 YYNGEE, per germline. With 0 bases removed from V and 3 bases from J, the gap between germline ends came to 15 bases. This CDR3 comprises 17 residues. The CDR3 sequence is CASSVEGRVPYTGELFF. CDR3 nucleotide sequence: TGTGCCAGCAGCGTAGAGGGCAGGGTCCCCTACACCGGGGAGCTGTTTTTT.

The J gene is TRBJ2-1, the V gene TRBV7-3, with 8 bases fitting TRBD1. This CDR3 spans 15 amino acids. After removal of 1 base from V and 9 bases from J, the junction contained 8 bases not matched to a gene. Germline CDR1 SGHTA, CDR2 FQGTGA. CDR3 coding DNA: TGTGCCAGCAGCTTAAATGTCAGGGGGCTAGGTGAGCAGTTCTTC. Its translation is CASSLNVRGLGEQFF.

The V call is TRBV27, the J call TRBJ2-2, with a weak D call TRBD2 (5 bases). The CDR3 contains 15 residues. Looked up from germline, CDR1 is MNHEY and CDR2 is SMNVEV (reference sequence). V shed 2 bases and J shed 2 bases, with 9 bases lying between them. CDR3 DNA: TGTGCCAGCAGTTTAATACTAGGAAACACCGGGGAGCTGTTTTTT. Amino acid sequence: CASSLILGNTGELFF.

V gene TRBV19 combines with J gene TRBJ1-2, with 8 bases that match TRBD1. Looked up from germline, CDR1 is LNHDA and CDR2 is SQIVND (reference sequence). There are 14 residues in the CDR3. Trimming at V came to 5 bases and at J to 6 bases, leaving 8 bases not matched to a gene. CDR3: CASSQGQAFDGYTF. The CDR3 region has the DNA TGTGCCAGTAGTCAGGGACAGGCCTTTGATGGCTACACCTTC.

The chain recombines TRBV5-4 with TRBJ2-3, with 9 bases identical to TRBD1. The germline gives CDR1 SGHNT, CDR2 YYREEE (reference sequence). The V and J ends lost 2 bases and 3 bases, in that order; junction bases with no gene match: 4. The CDR3 sequence is 15 residues long. The CDR3 region has the DNA TGTGCCAGCAGCTTAGACAGGGGGTATACAGATACGCAGTATTTT. It codes for CASSLDRGYTDTQYF. The full variable domain, completed using reference TRBV5-4 and TRBJ2-3, is ETGVTQSPTHLIKTRGQQVTLRCSSQSGHNTVSWYQQALGQGPQFIFQYYREEENGRGNFPPRFSGLQFPNYSSELNVNALELDDSALYLCASSLDRGYTDTQYFGPGTRLTVL.

This chain uses TRBV10-2 with TRBJ1-1; maybe TRBD1 (6 bases). V lost 4 bases to trimming and J lost 7 bases, with 13 bases between them. The germline V gene has CDR1 WSHSY and CDR2 SAAADI. The CDR3 extends over 13 amino acids. DNA for the CDR3: TGCGCCAGCAGTGCACTACAGGGATTTGAAGCTTTCTTT. As protein: CASSALQGFEAFF.

This clone was observed a single time. J is TRBJ2-7 and V is TRBV23-1; D perhaps matches TRBD2 (6 bases). TRBV23-1 is an ORF for which the function is uncertain. V shed 0 bases and J shed 0 bases, with 12 bases lying between them. The CDR3 loop spans 16 amino acids. The CDR3 DNA reads TGCGCCAGCAGTCAATCATCGGGAGTCTGCTCCTACGAGCAGTACTTC. Translated, it gives CASSQSSGVCSYEQYF.

V is TRBV9 and J is TRBJ1-2, with 7 bases identical to TRBD1. Losses at the gene ends were 1 base for V and 2 bases for J; bases not matched to a gene: 5. The CDR3 runs to 15 residues. Germline CDR1 reads SGDLS; CDR2 reads YYNGEE. The CDR3 region has the DNA TGTGCCAGCAGCGTAACAGGGGCGGGCAACTATGGCTACACCTTC. It specifies CASSVTGAGNYGYTF.

The chain links TRBV6-5 to TRBJ1-1, with 7 positions matching TRBD1. Germline loops: CDR1 MNHEY, CDR2 SVGAGI. Trimming removed 2 bases from V and 1 base from J; junction bases left unmatched: 1. This CDR3 spans 14 amino acids. DNA for the CDR3: TGTGCCAGCAGTTACGGGACAGAGAACACTGAAGCTTTCTTT. It specifies CASSYGTENTEAFF.

V usage is TRBV5-1 and J usage is TRBJ1-4; D unresolved. V lost 0 bases and J 0 bases, leaving 9 bases between the germline ends. CDR1 and CDR2 (germline): SGHRS, YFSETQ. This CDR3 spans 16 amino acids. The CDR3 spells CASSLAAIATNEKLFF. The CDR3 DNA is TGCGCCAGCAGCTTGGCCGCCATCGCAACTAATGAAAAACTGTTTTTT.

The chain recombines TRBV5-1 with TRBJ2-7; 7 nucleotides agree with TRBD2. The CDR3 totals 14 residues. Germline CDR1 reads SGHRS; CDR2 reads YFSETQ. The J segment lost 5 bases and the V segment lost 0 bases, leaving 5 bases of the junction unmatched. CDR3 DNA: TGCGCCAGCAGCTTGGACCCCGGGAGGAACGAGCAGTACTTC. This translates into CASSLDPGRNEQYF.

V gene TRBV27 combines with J gene TRBJ1-4; the D is unclear. Trimming took 4 bases from V and 8 from J, leaving 17 bases between them. Per germline, CDR1 MNHEY and CDR2 SMNVEV (reference sequence). The CDR3 loop spans 15 amino acids. The DNA for the CDR3 is TGTGCCAGCAGTTATGCCGGAGGTGGCGTCGAAAAACTGTTTTTT. It yields the protein CASSYAGGGVEKLFF. Full variable domain (rest looked up from reference TRBV27 and TRBJ1-4): EAQVTQNPRYLITVTGKKLTVTCSQNMNHEYMSWYRQDPGLGLRQIYYSMNVEVTDKGDVPEGYKVSRKEKRNFPLILESPSPNQTSLYFCASSYAGGGVEKLFFGSGTQLSVL.

The CDR3 nucleotides read TGTGCCAGCAGTTTATCGAATACAGGGTATGGCTACACCTTC. Amino acid sequence: CASSLSNTGYGYTF. The V and J genes are TRBV27 and TRBJ1-2, with D perhaps TRBD1 (6 bases). Trimming took off 0 bases at V and 5 bases at J, with 10 bases between the two ends. CDR3 length: 14 residues. Germline values: CDR1 MNHEY, CDR2 SMNVEV (reference sequence).

V gene TRBV10-3 combines with J gene TRBJ1-6; no clear D. The V gene lost 0 bases and the J gene lost 3 bases, with 12 bases spanning the gap. The CDR3 spans 17 residues. Germline CDR1 reads ENHRY; CDR2 reads SYGVKD. This chain's CDR3 is CAISESDAGGYNSPLHF. The CDR3 DNA follows: TGTGCCATCAGTGAGTCGGATGCAGGCGGCTATAATTCACCCCTCCACTTT.

The chain links TRBV6-5 to TRBJ2-7, with D uncertain. Trimming shortened V by 6 bases and J by 1 base, and 7 bases separated the two germline ends. CDR1 is MNHEY and CDR2 is SVGAGI in the germline V gene. The CDR3 contains 12 residues. The CDR3 reads CASRGISYEQYF. The CDR3 DNA sequence: TGTGCCAGCAGGGGAATTTCCTACGAGCAGTACTTC.

The V call is TRBV9, the J call TRBJ1-4; a weak D match, TRBD1 (5 bases). In germline, CDR1 is SGDLS, CDR2 YYNGEE. Deletions cut 0 bases from V and 4 bases from J, with 10 bases between. The CDR3 contains 15 residues. The CDR3 region is CASSVAWGLNEKLFF. The CDR3, as DNA: TGTGCCAGCAGCGTAGCATGGGGCCTTAATGAAAAACTGTTTTTT.

This clone occurred a few times. J is TRBJ2-7 and V is TRBV30, with D perhaps TRBD2 (5 bases). CDR1 and CDR2 (germline): GTSNPN, SVGIG (reference sequence). The CDR3 extends over 12 amino acids. V lost 3 bases and J lost 7, with 13 bases in between. CDR3 in amino acids: CAWRAAGLEQYF. The DNA of the CDR3 is TGTGCCTGGAGAGCGGCCGGGTTGGAGCAGTACTTC.

J is TRBJ2-7 and V is TRBV19; 7 nucleotides line up with TRBD2. The CDR3 loop spans 14 amino acids. The germline V gene has CDR1 LNHDA and CDR2 SQIVND (reference sequence). V was clipped by 1 base and J by 3 bases; unmatched bases: 3. Written as DNA, the CDR3 is TGTGCCAGTAGTATAGCTAGCGGACTCTACGAGCAGTACTTC. This translates into CASSIASGLYEQYF. The full variable domain, in which reference TRBV19 and TRBJ2-7 provide the parts outside the CDR3, is DGGITQSPKYLFRKEGQNVTLSCEQNLNHDAMYWYRQDPGQGLRLIYYSQIVNDFQKGDIAEGYSVSREKKESFPLTVTSAQKNPTAFYLCASSIASGLYEQYFGPGTRLTVT.

The rearrangement joins TRBV2 to TRBJ2-3; the match to TRBD2 covers 13 bases. V gave up 1 base and J gave up 3 bases; unmatched junction bases: 1. Germline V gene lookup returns CDR1 SNHLY and CDR2 FYNNEI. The CDR3 is 16 amino acids. Here the CDR3 reads CASSEGGLAGTDTQYF. The DNA for the CDR3 is TGTGCCAGCAGTGAAGGGGGACTAGCGGGGACAGATACGCAGTATTTT.

The CDR3 region is CASSYFTSTGNYGYTF. DNA for the CDR3: TGTGCCAGCAGTTACTTCACATCGACAGGGAACTATGGCTACACCTTC. The V call is TRBV6-6, the J call TRBJ1-2; TRBD1 matches at 7 bases. Germline trimming cut 1 base from V and 2 bases from J; bases unmatched to any gene: 7. This CDR3 is built from 16 residues. Germline CDR1 and CDR2: MNHNY and SVGAGI (reference sequence).

The sample holds one count of this clone. The chain joins TRBV7-9 to TRBJ2-7, with 10 bases that match TRBD1. Germline assignment: CDR1 SEHNR and CDR2 FQNEAQ (reference sequence). Germline trimming cut 5 bases from V and 2 bases from J; bases unmatched to any gene: 3. The CDR3 loop spans 14 amino acids. The CDR3: CASSVGTGAYEQYF. As DNA, the CDR3 is TGTGCCAGCAGCGTCGGGACAGGGGCCTACGAGCAGTACTTC.

This chain uses TRBV5-1 with TRBJ1-1; 10 nucleotides agree with TRBD1. Trimming took 4 bases from V and 5 from J; bases not matched to a gene: 8. The germline gives CDR1 SGHRS, CDR2 YFSETQ. CDR3 length: 15 amino acids. CDR3 protein: CASSPRQGAGTEAFF. CDR3 nucleotides: TGCGCCAGCAGCCCTAGACAGGGGGCGGGAACTGAAGCTTTCTTT.

This chain links TRBV9 with TRBJ2-5, with a possible D match to TRBD2 (7 bases). Trimming cost V 7 bases and J 5 bases, with 18 bases left between them. The germline CDR1 and CDR2 sequences are SGDLS and YYNGEE. CDR3 length: 14 residues. The CDR3 sequence is CASSWGGLEETQYF. CDR3 bases: TGTGCCAGCTCATGGGGGGGGCTTGAGGAGACCCAGTACTTC.

The chain couples TRBV29-1 to TRBJ2-7, with 9 bases identical to TRBD2. The V gene's germline CDR1 is SQVTM and CDR2 ANQGSEA. Trimming at V came to 5 bases and at J to 0 bases, leaving 2 bases not matched to a gene. The CDR3 spans 13 residues. CDR3 in DNA: TGCAGCGTTCAGGGACTAGCCTCCTACGAGCAGTACTTC. It specifies CSVQGLASYEQYF.

The chain links TRBV5-4 to TRBJ2-7; 7 bases map to TRBD2. This CDR3 spans 14 amino acids. V was clipped by 4 bases and J by 4 bases; unmatched bases: 8. Germline V CDR1 and CDR2: SGHNT, YYREEE (reference sequence). The CDR3 coding sequence is TGTGCCAGCAGCCTCCGGGACTACCCGTACGAGCAGTACTTC. Translating gives CASSLRDYPYEQYF.

This chain connects TRBV7-9 to TRBJ1-1; 7 positions match TRBD1. Unmatched junction bases numbered 6, after V lost 1 base and J lost 4 bases. The CDR3 covers 15 residues. Germline V CDR1 and CDR2: SEHNR, FQNEAQ (reference sequence). In DNA form, the CDR3 reads TGTGCCAGCAGCTTAGTTGAGGCAGGGGGCACTGAAGCTTTCTTT. This codes for CASSLVEAGGTEAFF.